This is a list of T cell receptor beta chains from one sample in a study of breast tumors, draining lymph nodes, adjacent tissues. In TCRdb, the multiplex PCR reads were re-called with MiXCR into one record per CDR3 protein. The sample shows around 300,000 distinct CDR3 sequences, 30% of them seen only once. The sequenced sample consisted of axillary lymph node tissue. The receptor source for this set is a female donor with breast cancer. Some clones in this sample may be carry-over from other donors' samples. Both conserved end residues are part of each CDR3. Each record gives: D gene, V gene, J gene, CDR3 protein. A D gene is named only where the DNA matches it firmly.

D: TRBD2
V: TRBV20-1
J: TRBJ2-1
CDR3: CSARASGRGNEQFF

D: .
V: TRBV11-3
J: TRBJ2-7
CDR3: CASSLGGNSYEQYF

D: .
V: TRBV7-9
J: TRBJ2-4
CDR3: CASSLVTSGAKNIQYF

D: TRBD2
V: TRBV24-1
J: TRBJ2-5
CDR3: CATSDTVAGVPKTQYF

D: .
V: TRBV30
J: .
CDR3: CAWRVPYDYEQFF

D: .
V: TRBV20-1
J: TRBJ1-5
CDR3: CSAKQGLYQPQHF

D: TRBD1
V: TRBV5-1
J: TRBJ2-7
CDR3: CASSSGQGGMGEQYF

D: .
V: TRBV12-3/TRBV12-4
J: TRBJ1-2
CDR3: CASSYRASYGYTF

D: .
V: TRBV11-2
J: TRBJ2-7
CDR3: CASSLLVGAGEQYF

D: TRBD1
V: TRBV25-1
J: TRBJ1-5
CDR3: CASSARDRGLGLSNQPQHF

D: .
V: TRBV11-3
J: TRBJ1-1
CDR3: CASSFNGEEAFF

D: .
V: TRBV7-6
J: TRBJ2-3
CDR3: CASSLGTLVGREQYF

D: TRBD2
V: TRBV20-1
J: TRBJ2-3
CDR3: CSATFGGSSTDTQYF

D: .
V: TRBV5-1
J: TRBJ1-2
CDR3: CASSPSGDNYGYTF

D: .
V: TRBV29-1
J: TRBJ1-1
CDR3: CSVEEGMVGSTEAFF

D: .
V: TRBV24-1
J: TRBJ2-2
CDR3: CATSDWTRGGTGELFF